This TCR beta chain was sequenced in a study of shared clonotypes between healthy human individuals. With regard to this clone: What it recognizes is unknown.

General study points: Blood alone was sampled, and tissue repertoires likely differ.

The V gene's germline CDR1 is LNHDA and CDR2 SQIVND (reference sequence). This CDR3 has 11 amino acids. V dropped 6 bases and J dropped 7 bases, with 6 bases sitting between them. Deep was the level at which the assay was run. TCRdb's table, derived via immunoSEQ multiplex PCR, lists solely in-frame clones and lacks some. Among 450,000 to 550,000 clones, more than 65% were seen once, and the ten largest hold 10% to 15%. This receptor was identified in a woman aged 35 to 49 in good health. Some clones in this sample may be carry-over from other donors' samples. This chain joins TRBV19 and TRBJ2-2; no clear D. Source material: PBMCs. The CDR3 is CASRVFGELFF. Written as DNA, the CDR3 is TGTGCCAGTAGGGTCTTCGGGGAGCTGTTTTTT.